This T cell receptor (beta chain) was observed in a study of blood T cell repertoires in COVID-19. Study context: Acute and convalescent COVID-19 specimens originated in the United States, Italy and Spain. The cDNA or gDNA used as material had been derived from T cells, B-cell-depleted T cells, or PBMCs.

Enrolled during active infection, Seattle patients were then followed longitudinally. V lost 1 base to trimming and J lost 4 bases, with 15 bases between them. The CDR3 contains 16 residues. Looked up from germline, CDR1 is LGHNA and CDR2 is YNFKEQ. TCRdb's table, derived via immunoSEQ multiplex PCR, lists solely in-frame clones and lacks some. There are approximately 80,000 clones in the sample; approximately 85% occur only once, and approximately 3% lies in the top ten. The chain recombines TRBV4-2 with TRBJ2-3; tentative D call: TRBD2 (5 bases). The sequence derives from a woman older than 75 with COVID-19, enrolled during active disease. The sequenced sample consisted of peripheral blood. CDR3 region: CASSQGERPQSDTQYF. CDR3 in DNA: TGTGCCAGCAGCCAAGGGGAGAGACCACAATCAGATACGCAGTATTTT.